A selection of T cell receptor beta chains follows, all from one sample in a study of cytomegalovirus exposure and HLA in healthy donors. Libraries were prepared by immunoSEQ multiplex PCR; TCRdb keeps only in-frame clonotypes and omits some of them. The sample yields 70,000 to 75,000 clones, of which the top ten take up approximately 3.9%. The sample comprised PBMCs. These receptors came from a female donor in good health and CMV-seropositive. Each CDR3 is given with its conserved first and last residue. A D gene is named only where the DNA matches it firmly.

j_gene | d_gene | v_gene | CDR3nt | CDR3aa
TRBJ1-6 | TRBD1 | TRBV6-5 | TGTGCCAGCAGTTACTCTCCTGGACAGGGGAATTCACCCCTCCACTTT | CASSYSPGQGNSPLHF
TRBJ1-5 | - | TRBV28 | TGTGCCAGCAGTTTATTTGGCAGGGGAAACAATCAGCCCCAGCATTTT | CASSLFGRGNNQPQHF
TRBJ2-1 | - | TRBV2 | TGTGCCAGCACCGGACTAACATACAATGAGCAGTTCTTC | CASTGLTYNEQFF
TRBJ2-4 | - | TRBV4-1 | TGCGCCAGCTACAGTCTAGCCAAAAACATTCAGTACTTC | CASYSLAKNIQYF
TRBJ2-1 | TRBD2 | TRBV7-9 | TGTGCCGCCGCGGCGGGAGGGCCGAACAATGAGCAGTTCTTC | CAAAAGGPNNEQFF
TRBJ1-4 | TRBD1 | TRBV25-1 | TGTGCCAGCAGTGAACAAAGACAGGGGTGGGATGAAAAACTGTTTTTT | CASSEQRQGWDEKLFF
TRBJ1-5 | TRBD1 | TRBV28 | TGTGCCACCCTACAGGGGGTTCGTCAGCCCCAGCATTTT | CATLQGVRQPQHF
TRBJ2-1 | TRBD1 | TRBV5-1 | TGCGCCAGCAGCCCACCAGGGGGCTACAATGAGCAGTTCTTC | CASSPPGGYNEQFF
TRBJ2-7 | TRBD2 | TRBV7-2 | TGTGCCAGCAGCCTAGTCGGGTCTGGCGGGAGAGGGTACGAGCAGTACTTC | CASSLVGSGGRGYEQYF
TRBJ2-1 | TRBD2 | TRBV4-3 | TGCGCCAGCAGCCGAGCTCTAGCGGGGAATTACAATGAGCAGTTCTTC | CASSRALAGNYNEQFF
TRBJ2-3 | - | TRBV15 | TGTGCCACCAGCAGAGATCAGCGTCGCACAGATACGCAGTATTTT | CATSRDQRRTDTQYF
TRBJ1-1 | TRBD1 | TRBV11-3 | TGTGCCAGCAGTAGGGGGCGAGACACTGAAGCTTTCTTT | CASSRGRDTEAFF
TRBJ1-4 | - | TRBV19 | TGTGCCAGTAGTCCGCTACAGGGTCTGGGAGAAAAACTGTTTTTT | CASSPLQGLGEKLFF
TRBJ2-7 | - | TRBV27 | TGTGCCAGCAGTTTAAGGTGGGAGCAGACCTACGAGCAGTACTTC | CASSLRWEQTYEQYF
TRBJ2-3 | - | TRBV7-2 | TGTGCCAGCAGCTTAGATGCCAGTCGAGATACGCAGTATTTT | CASSLDASRDTQYF
TRBJ1-1 | - | TRBV25-1 | TGTGCCAGCAGGGGGGCCGGGAAAAAGGGTGAAGCTTTCTTT | CASRGAGKKGEAFF
TRBJ2-7 | - | TRBV19 | TGTGCCAGTAGTCCGACAAACCAGGGTACCTACGAGCAGTACTTC | CASSPTNQGTYEQYF
TRBJ2-5 | TRBD1 | TRBV7-9 | TGTGCCAGCACCTCCGGACAGGGGGCAGGAGAGACCCAGTACTTC | CASTSGQGAGETQYF